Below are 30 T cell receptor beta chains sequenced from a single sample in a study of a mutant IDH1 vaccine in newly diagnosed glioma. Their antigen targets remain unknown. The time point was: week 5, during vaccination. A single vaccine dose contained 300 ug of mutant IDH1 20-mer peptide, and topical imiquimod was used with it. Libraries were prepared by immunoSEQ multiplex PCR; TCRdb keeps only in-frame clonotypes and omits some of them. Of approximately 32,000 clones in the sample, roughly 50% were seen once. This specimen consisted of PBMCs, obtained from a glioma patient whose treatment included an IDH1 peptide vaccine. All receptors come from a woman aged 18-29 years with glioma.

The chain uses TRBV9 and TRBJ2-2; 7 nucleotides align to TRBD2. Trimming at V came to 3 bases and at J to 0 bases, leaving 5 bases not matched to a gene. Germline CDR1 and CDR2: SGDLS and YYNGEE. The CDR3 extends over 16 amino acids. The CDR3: CASSAHSGSNTGELFF. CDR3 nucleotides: TGTGCCAGCAGCGCCCATAGCGGGTCGAACACCGGGGAGCTGTTTTTT.

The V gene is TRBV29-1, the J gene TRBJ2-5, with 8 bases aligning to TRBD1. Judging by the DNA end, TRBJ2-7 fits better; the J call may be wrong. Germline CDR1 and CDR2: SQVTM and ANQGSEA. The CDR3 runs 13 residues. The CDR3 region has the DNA TGCAGCGGTATAACAGGGGGACCCTACGAGCAGTACTTC. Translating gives CSGITGGPYEQYF.

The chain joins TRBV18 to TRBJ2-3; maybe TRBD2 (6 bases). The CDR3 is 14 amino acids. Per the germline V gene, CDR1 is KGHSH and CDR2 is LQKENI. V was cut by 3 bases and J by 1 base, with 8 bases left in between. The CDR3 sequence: CASSPPSGTDTQYF. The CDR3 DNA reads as TGTGCCAGCTCACCCCCTAGCGGCACAGATACGCAGTATTTT. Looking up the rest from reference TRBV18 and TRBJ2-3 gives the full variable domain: NAGVMQNPRHLVRRRGQEARLRCSPMKGHSHVYWYRQLPEEGLKFMVYLQKENIIDESGMPKERFSAEFPKEGPSILRIQQVVRGDSAAYFCASSPPSGTDTQYFGPGTRLTVL.

CDR3 DNA sequence: TGCGCCAGCAGCTGGTTACAGGGGGGCCCTAGCACAGATACGCAGTATTTT. Amino acids: CASSWLQGGPSTDTQYF. This chain connects TRBV5-1 to TRBJ2-3; 8 bases match TRBD1. Germline CDR1 reads SGHRS; CDR2 reads YFSETQ. The CDR3 is made up of 17 amino acids. J lost 0 bases, V lost 3 bases, and 9 bases had no gene match.

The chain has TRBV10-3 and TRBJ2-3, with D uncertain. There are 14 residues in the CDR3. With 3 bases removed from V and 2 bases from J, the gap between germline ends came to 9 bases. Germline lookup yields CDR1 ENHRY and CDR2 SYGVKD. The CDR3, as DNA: TGTGCCATCAGTGACTACCCCGACACAGATACGCAGTATTTT. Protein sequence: CAISDYPDTDTQYF.

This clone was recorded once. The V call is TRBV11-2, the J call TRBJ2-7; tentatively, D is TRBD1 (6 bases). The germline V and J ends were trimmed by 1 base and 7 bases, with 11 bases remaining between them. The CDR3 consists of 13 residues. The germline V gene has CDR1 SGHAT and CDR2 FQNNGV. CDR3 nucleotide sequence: TGTGCCAGCAGCTTAGGACAGGTCAGGGAGCAGTACTTC. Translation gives CASSLGQVREQYF. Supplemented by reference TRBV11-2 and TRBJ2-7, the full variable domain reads EAGVAQSPRYKIIEKRQSVAFWCNPISGHATLYWYQQILGQGPKLLIQFQNNGVVDDSQLPKDRFSAERLKGVDSTLKIQPAKLEDSAVYLCASSLGQVREQYFGPGTRLTVT.

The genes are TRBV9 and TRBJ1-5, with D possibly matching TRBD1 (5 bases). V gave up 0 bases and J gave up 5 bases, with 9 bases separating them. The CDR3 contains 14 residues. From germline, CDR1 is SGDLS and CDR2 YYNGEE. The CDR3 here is CASSVGGEYQPQHF. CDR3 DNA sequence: TGTGCCAGCAGCGTAGGGGGGGAATATCAGCCCCAGCATTTT.

DNA of the CDR3: TGTGCCAGCAGCTTAGCGGGAGGGTCCTACGAGCAGTACTTC. Translated, it gives CASSLAGGSYEQYF. This chain links TRBV11-3 with TRBJ2-7; 8 nucleotides line up with TRBD2. The germline V gene has CDR1 SGHNT and CDR2 YENEEA. Unmatched junction bases numbered 0, after V lost 1 base and J lost 1 base. This CDR3 is 14 amino acids long.

DNA for the CDR3: TGTGCCAGCAGCTTAATCGTTCGGGGGGCCCTCAACACCGGGGAGCTGTTTTTT. Translated: CASSLIVRGALNTGELFF. V gene TRBV7-2 combines with J gene TRBJ2-2, with a weak D call TRBD2 (7 bases). Germline-derived CDR1 and CDR2 are SGHTA and FQGNSA. Trimming stripped 2 bases from V and 2 bases from J, with 18 bases between. The CDR3 is 18 residues long.

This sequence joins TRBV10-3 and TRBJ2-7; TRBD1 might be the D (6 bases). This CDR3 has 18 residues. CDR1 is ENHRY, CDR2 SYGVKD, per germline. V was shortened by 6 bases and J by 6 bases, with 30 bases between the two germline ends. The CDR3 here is CAISAGSPFGQKNSEQYF. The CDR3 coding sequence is TGTGCCATCAGCGCCGGCAGTCCCTTTGGACAGAAGAACTCCGAGCAGTACTTC.

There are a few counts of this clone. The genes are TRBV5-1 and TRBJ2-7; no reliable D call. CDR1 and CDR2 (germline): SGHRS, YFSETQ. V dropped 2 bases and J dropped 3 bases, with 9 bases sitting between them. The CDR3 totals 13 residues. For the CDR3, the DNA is TGCGCCAGCAGCTTTCTTGATAGCTACGAGCAGTACTTC. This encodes CASSFLDSYEQYF.

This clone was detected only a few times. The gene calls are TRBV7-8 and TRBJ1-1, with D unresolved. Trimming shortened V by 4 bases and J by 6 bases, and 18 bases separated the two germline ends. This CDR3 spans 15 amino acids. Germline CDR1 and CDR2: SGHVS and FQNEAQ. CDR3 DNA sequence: TGTGCCAGCAGCTACCAACGGGCCCGACCAGCTGAAGCTTTCTTT. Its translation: CASSYQRARPAEAFF.

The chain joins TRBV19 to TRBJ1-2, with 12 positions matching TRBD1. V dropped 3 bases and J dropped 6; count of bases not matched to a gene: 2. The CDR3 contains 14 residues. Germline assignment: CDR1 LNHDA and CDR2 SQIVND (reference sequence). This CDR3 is CASSMGQGADGYTF. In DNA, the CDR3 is TGTGCCAGTAGTATGGGACAGGGGGCAGATGGCTACACCTTC.

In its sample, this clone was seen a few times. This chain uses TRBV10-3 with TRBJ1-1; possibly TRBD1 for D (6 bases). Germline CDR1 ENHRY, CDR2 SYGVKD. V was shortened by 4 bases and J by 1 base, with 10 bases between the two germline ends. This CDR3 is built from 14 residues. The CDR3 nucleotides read TGTGCCATCAGTGGAAGGACAGCGAACACTGAAGCTTTCTTT. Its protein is CAISGRTANTEAFF.

As DNA, the CDR3 is TGTGCCAGCAGCCCTCCCACAGGGATGTTGACTGAAGCTTTCTTT. Its translation is CASSPPTGMLTEAFF. This chain links TRBV5-4 with TRBJ1-1; possible D gene TRBD1, 6 bases. Germline V lookup: CDR1 SGHNT, CDR2 YYREEE (reference sequence). V lost 4 bases, J lost 5 bases, and 18 bases lay in between. There are 15 residues in the CDR3.

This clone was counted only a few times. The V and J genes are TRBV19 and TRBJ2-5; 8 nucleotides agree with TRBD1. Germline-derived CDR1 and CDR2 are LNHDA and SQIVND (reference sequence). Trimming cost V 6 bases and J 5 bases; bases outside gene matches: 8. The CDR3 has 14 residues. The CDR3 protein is CASSGQGGTETQYF. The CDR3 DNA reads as TGTGCCAGTAGCGGACAGGGCGGGACTGAGACCCAGTACTTC. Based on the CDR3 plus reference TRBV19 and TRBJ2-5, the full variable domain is DGGITQSPKYLFRKEGQNVTLSCEQNLNHDAMYWYRQDPGQGLRLIYYSQIVNDFQKGDIAEGYSVSREKKESFPLTVTSAQKNPTAFYLCASSGQGGTETQYFGPGTRLLVL.

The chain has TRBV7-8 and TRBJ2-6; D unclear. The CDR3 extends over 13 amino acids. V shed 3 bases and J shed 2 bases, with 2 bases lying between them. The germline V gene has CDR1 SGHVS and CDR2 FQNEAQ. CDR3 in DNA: TGTGCCAGCAGCTTTCCTGGGGCCAACGTCCTGACTTTC. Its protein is CASSFPGANVLTF.

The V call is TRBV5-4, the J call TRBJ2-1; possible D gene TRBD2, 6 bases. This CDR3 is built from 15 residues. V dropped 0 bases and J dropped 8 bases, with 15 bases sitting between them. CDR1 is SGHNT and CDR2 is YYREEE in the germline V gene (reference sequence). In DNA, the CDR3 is TGTGCCAGCAGCTTGGCGGAGGGTTTCAGTTATGAGCAGTTCTTC. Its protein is CASSLAEGFSYEQFF. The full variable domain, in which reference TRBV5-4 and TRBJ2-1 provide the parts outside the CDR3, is ETGVTQSPTHLIKTRGQQVTLRCSSQSGHNTVSWYQQALGQGPQFIFQYYREEENGRGNFPPRFSGLQFPNYSSELNVNALELDDSALYLCASSLAEGFSYEQFFGPGTRLTVL.

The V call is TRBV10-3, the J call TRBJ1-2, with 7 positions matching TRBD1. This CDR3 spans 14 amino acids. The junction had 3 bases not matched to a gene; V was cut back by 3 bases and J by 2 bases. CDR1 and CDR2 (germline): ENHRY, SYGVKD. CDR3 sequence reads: CAISEGGGNYGYTF. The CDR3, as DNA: TGTGCCATCAGTGAAGGAGGGGGCAACTATGGCTACACCTTC.

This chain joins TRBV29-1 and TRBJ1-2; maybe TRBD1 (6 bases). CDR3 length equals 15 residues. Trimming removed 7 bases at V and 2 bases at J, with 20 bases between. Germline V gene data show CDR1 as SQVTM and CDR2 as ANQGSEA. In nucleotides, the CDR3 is TGCAGCGCTCGGGGCCAGGGGCCTGAGAACTATGGCTACACCTTC. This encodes CSARGQGPENYGYTF.

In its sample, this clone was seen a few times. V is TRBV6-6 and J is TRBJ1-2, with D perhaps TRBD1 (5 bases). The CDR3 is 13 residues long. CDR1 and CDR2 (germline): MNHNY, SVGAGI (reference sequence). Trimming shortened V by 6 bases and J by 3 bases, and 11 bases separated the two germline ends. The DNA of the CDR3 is TGTGCCAGCAGCCAAGACAGTTACTATGGCTACACCTTC. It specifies CASSQDSYYGYTF.

The CDR3 nucleotides are TGTGCCAGTAACACAGCGGGGGGGGCTTGGCAGCCCCAGCATTTT. This gives the protein CASNTAGGAWQPQHF. The chain is built from TRBV19 and TRBJ1-5; D perhaps matches TRBD1 (6 bases). The V end lost 7 bases, the J end lost 7 bases, and 20 bases lay between the germline ends. Germline lookup yields CDR1 LNHDA and CDR2 SQIVND (reference sequence). The length of the CDR3 is 15 residues.

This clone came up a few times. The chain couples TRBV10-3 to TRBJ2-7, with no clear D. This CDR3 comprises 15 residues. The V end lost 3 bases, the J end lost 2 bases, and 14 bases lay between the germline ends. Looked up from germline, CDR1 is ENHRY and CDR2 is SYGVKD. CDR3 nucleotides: TGTGCCATCAGTGATAAAGAGAAGATCACCTACGAGCAGTACTTC. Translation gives CAISDKEKITYEQYF.

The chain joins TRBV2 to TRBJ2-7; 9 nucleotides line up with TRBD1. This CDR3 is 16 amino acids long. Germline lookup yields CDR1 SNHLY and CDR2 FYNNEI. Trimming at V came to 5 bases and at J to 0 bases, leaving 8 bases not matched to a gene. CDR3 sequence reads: CASSYPVTGGSYEQYF. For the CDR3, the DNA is TGTGCCAGCAGTTATCCAGTGACAGGGGGCTCCTACGAGCAGTACTTC.

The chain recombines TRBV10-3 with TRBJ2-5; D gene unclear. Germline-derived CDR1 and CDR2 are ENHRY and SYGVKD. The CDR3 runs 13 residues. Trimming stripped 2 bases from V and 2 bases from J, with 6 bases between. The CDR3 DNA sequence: TGTGCCATCAGTGAGCGGCAGCAAGAGACCCAGTACTTC. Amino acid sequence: CAISERQQETQYF.

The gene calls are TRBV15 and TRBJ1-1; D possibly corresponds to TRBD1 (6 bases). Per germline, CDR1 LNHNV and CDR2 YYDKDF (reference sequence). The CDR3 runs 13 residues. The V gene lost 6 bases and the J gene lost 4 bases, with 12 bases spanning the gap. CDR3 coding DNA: TGTGCCACCAGGGGGGGCCTGAGCACTGAAGCTTTCTTT. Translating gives CATRGGLSTEAFF.

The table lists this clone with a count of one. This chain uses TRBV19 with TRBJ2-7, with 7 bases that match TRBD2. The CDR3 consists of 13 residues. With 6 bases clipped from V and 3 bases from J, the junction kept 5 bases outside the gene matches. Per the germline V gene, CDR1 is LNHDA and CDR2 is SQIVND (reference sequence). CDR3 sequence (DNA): TGTGCCAGTAGGGCTAGCGGAAACTACGAGCAGTACTTC. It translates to CASRASGNYEQYF.

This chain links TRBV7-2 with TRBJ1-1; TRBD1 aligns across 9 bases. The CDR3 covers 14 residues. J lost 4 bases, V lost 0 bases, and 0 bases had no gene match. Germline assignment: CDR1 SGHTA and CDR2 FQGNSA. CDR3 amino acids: CASSLATGGTEAFF. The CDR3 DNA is TGTGCCAGCAGCTTAGCGACAGGGGGCACTGAAGCTTTCTTT.

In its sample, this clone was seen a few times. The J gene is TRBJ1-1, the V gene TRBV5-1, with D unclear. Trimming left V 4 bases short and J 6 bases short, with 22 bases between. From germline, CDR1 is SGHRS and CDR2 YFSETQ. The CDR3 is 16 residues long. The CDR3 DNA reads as TGCGCCAGCAGCCTAAACCTAGCAGGCTATTCGGCTGAAGCTTTCTTT. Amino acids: CASSLNLAGYSAEAFF.

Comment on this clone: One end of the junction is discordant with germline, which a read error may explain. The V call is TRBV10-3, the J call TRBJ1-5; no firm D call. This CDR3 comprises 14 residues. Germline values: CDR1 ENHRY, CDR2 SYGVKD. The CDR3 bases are TGTGCCATCAGTCAGTCAATCGGGAATCAGCCCCAGCATTTT. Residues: CAISQSIGNQPQHF.